This TCR beta chain is from a study of OX40 agonist ivuxolimab in advanced cancers. The study in broad terms: Ivuxolimab was a fully human IgG2 agonistic monoclonal antibody targeting the costimulatory receptor OX40 (CD134). The purpose of peripheral TCRbeta sequencing was to test whether ivuxolimab changed TCR sequence diversity and led to clonal T-cell expansion. Patients were allowed to have had prior anti-PD-1, anti-PD-L1 or anti-CTLA-4 therapy, and 30% to 50% of the dose-escalation patients had previously received checkpoint inhibitors. Three dose-escalation patients achieved partial responses, one with hepatocellular carcinoma and two with cutaneous melanoma. Of the 50 to 55 patients in dose escalation, about 20 had hepatocellular carcinoma, about 15 had melanoma, 9 had renal cell carcinoma and 9 had head and neck cancer. The monotherapy dose-escalation portion (N ≈ 56 patients) of the phase I ivuxolimab trial is reported in the paper. In the dose-escalation cohort, approximately 80% of patients were male, and the mean age was approximately 60 years with a range of about 23 to 79. Intravenous ivuxolimab was administered to patients every 2 weeks at six dose levels: 0.01, 0.1, 0.3, 1.5, 3 and 10 mg/kg. On the study overall, not on this receptor specifically: After ivuxolimab, more expanded clones were found on average in CD8+ T cells than in CD4+ T cells. Clonal expansion of both CD4+ and CD8+ blood T cells was observed from baseline to week 6 at doses 0.1 to 3.0 mg/kg. In the 0.1-3.0 mg/kg groups, partial responders had among the lowest normalized peripheral clonal expansion, particularly in CD8+ T cells. Low levels of normalized T-cell clonal expansion were also shown by some nonresponding patients. The antigen specificity of the clonally expanded peripheral T cells was not determined.

Trimming takes 0 bases off V and 2 bases off J; junction bases not matched to a gene: 3. Via the germline V gene (reference sequence), CDR1 is GTSNPN and CDR2 SVGIG. Measured from the cysteine to the phenylalanine, the CDR3 is 15 residues long. Solely the CDR3 DNA is kept, with 45 bases framed from the first base. Patients with a history of autoimmune disease or receiving systemic immunosuppression were excluded from the trial. Peripheral blood for TCR sequencing was drawn from every dose cohort at baseline, at cycle 4 day 1 and at cycle 7 day 1. The samples were taken from a phase I, first-in-human, multicenter, open-label dose-escalation trial of ivuxolimab. Adults with locally advanced or metastatic melanoma, renal cell, hepatocellular, or head and neck squamous cell carcinoma were enrolled in the trial. CD4+ and CD8+ T cells were sorted separately from peripheral blood before TCR sequencing. About this clone itself: The specificity of this receptor is unknown. No qualities accompany the bases; no much larger clone lies one base away.

To sequence the TCRbeta CDR3 region, genomic DNA was isolated from the sorted cells. The immunoSEQ Assay was used to sequence the TCRbeta CDR3 regions. In its TCRdb copy, this immuneACCESS table keeps in-frame sequences only and misses some clones. Where compared with another copy, unresolved V genes explain less than half of these, and the others have no known cause. A total of about 15,000 clones appear in this sample, approximately 84% of them only once. Around 72% of the sample is in the top ten clones. Here the sequenced sample was CD4+ or CD8+ T cells sorted from blood, taken in a trial of the OX40 agonist ivuxolimab. This chain is built from TRBV30 and TRBJ1-5; 8 central nucleotides agree with TRBD1. The TCR originated in an adult with an advanced solid tumor such as melanoma, head and neck, liver or kidney cancer. CDR3 region: CAWSVQGDGNQPQHF. The base sequence is TGTGCCTGGAGTGTACAGGGGGATGGCAATCAGCCCCAGCATTTT.